This passage covers 30 T cell receptor beta chains from one sample sequenced in a study of T cells after yellow fever vaccination. TCRdb independently ran MiXCR on the 5' RACE reads; one entry per CDR3 protein. The sample lists about 360,000 distinct CDR3 sequences, over 5% seen once, with roughly 15% in the top ten. This specimen was PBMCs, taken 5 days after the yellow fever booster vaccination. Receptors originate from a man aged 30 to 39 who received the YFV17D yellow fever vaccine.

This clonotype was counted at least ten times. The gene calls are TRBV12-3 or TRBV12-4 and TRBJ2-3, with D possibly matching TRBD1 (6 bases). The CDR3 spans 14 residues. Between the trimmed V and J ends, which lost 5 bases and 4 bases, there was a span of 13 bases. The CDR3 protein is CASSLAGAPDTQYF. The CDR3 nucleotides are TGTGCCAGCAGTCTCGCAGGGGCCCCAGATACGCAGTATTTT.

This clonotype was observed a handful of times. The chain is built from TRBV30 and TRBJ2-1; possibly TRBD1 or TRBD2 for D (5 bases each). The CDR3 runs to 11 residues. Germline CDR1 reads GTSNPN; CDR2 reads SVGIG (reference sequence). V lost 1 base and J 7 bases, leaving 5 bases between the germline ends. CDR3 nucleotide sequence: TGTGCCTGGAGTGGGGGGAATGAGCAGTTCTTC. Protein product: CAWSGGNEQFF.

At least ten counts were recorded for this clonotype. The V gene is TRBV12-3 or TRBV12-4, the J gene TRBJ2-1; D ambiguous. This CDR3 has 15 amino acids. The V end was cut by 1 base, the J end by 4 bases, with 11 bases between. CDR3: CASSLGSGFYNEQFF. CDR3 DNA sequence: TGTGCCAGCAGTTTAGGTAGTGGGTTTTACAATGAGCAGTTCTTC.

The chain carries TRBV5-6 and TRBJ2-1; tentatively, D is TRBD1 or TRBD2 (5 bases each). V was trimmed by 4 bases and J by 9 bases, leaving 8 bases between them. CDR1 and CDR2 (germline): SGHDT, YYEEEE. There are 11 residues in the CDR3. CDR3 in amino acids: CASSGDLEQFF. The CDR3, as DNA: TGTGCCAGCAGCGGGGACCTTGAGCAGTTCTTC.

This clonotype was counted between two and nine times. The chain couples TRBV23-1 to TRBJ2-5; the match to TRBD1 covers 9 bases. TRBV23-1 is treated as an ORF (open reading frame) with a function not yet certain. V trimming: 3 bases; J trimming: 2 bases; junction bases outside the gene matches: 13. The CDR3 sequence is 18 residues long. The CDR3 region is CASSHLPRDRVSQETQYF. Here the CDR3 DNA reads TGCGCCAGCAGTCACCTGCCCCGGGACAGGGTTTCTCAAGAGACCCAGTACTTC.

The chain couples TRBV12-3 or TRBV12-4 to TRBJ1-2, with a tentative D call TRBD1 (6 bases). V lost 6 bases, J lost 2 bases, and 16 bases lay in between. CDR3 length: 15 residues. CDR3 loop: CASRYPLGGNYGYTF. The CDR3 bases are TGTGCCAGCAGGTATCCCCTCGGGGGCAACTATGGCTACACCTTC.

This clonotype has ten or more counts. DNA of the CDR3: TGTGCCAGCAGCTCAAGACTAGCCACAGATACGCAGTATTTT. Protein: CASSSRLATDTQYF. The chain carries TRBV9 and TRBJ2-3, with 7 bases aligning to TRBD2. The CDR3 covers 14 residues. Germline CDR1 is SGDLS and CDR2 is YYNGEE. V was clipped by 4 bases and J by 2 bases; unmatched bases: 4.

This clonotype was seen a single time. The rearrangement uses TRBV5-5 and TRBJ2-1; a possible D gene is TRBD1 (6 bases). Trimming took off 4 bases at V and 7 bases at J, with 21 bases between the two ends. Germline CDR1 and CDR2: SGHKS and YYEKEE (reference sequence). The CDR3 runs 16 residues. The CDR3 sequence is CASSLLGGGIGNEQFF. The CDR3 nucleotides read TGTGCCAGCAGCCTACTTGGGGGCGGTATTGGGAATGAGCAGTTCTTC.

V usage is TRBV5-1 and J usage is TRBJ2-7; no clear D. This CDR3 is built from 14 residues. The germline V and J ends were trimmed by 3 bases and 3 bases, with 13 bases remaining between them. Germline CDR1 and CDR2: SGHRS and YFSETQ. CDR3 protein: CASSYWVGSYEQYF. Here the CDR3 DNA reads TGCGCCAGCAGCTACTGGGTTGGTAGCTACGAGCAGTACTTC.

This clonotype was detected ten times or more. The CDR3 is CASSRGNSYNEQFF. CDR3 in DNA: TGTGCCAGCAGCAGGGGGAATTCCTACAATGAGCAGTTCTTC. The rearrangement uses TRBV2 and TRBJ2-1, with 7 bases identical to TRBD1. This CDR3 has 14 amino acids. Per germline, CDR1 SNHLY and CDR2 FYNNEI. The ends lost 6 bases at V and 1 base at J; junction bases unmatched: 3.

Of note for this clonotype: A much larger clone differs by one base, so this may be a read error. The V gene is TRBV12-3 or TRBV12-4, the J gene TRBJ2-7; D unclear. CDR3 length equals 11 residues. The CDR3 protein is CASSQRYEPYF. The CDR3 DNA sequence: TGTGCCAGCAGTCAAAGATACGAGCCGTACTTC.

The rearrangement joins TRBV7-2 to TRBJ2-1; D gene unclear. The V and J ends lost 1 base and 5 bases respectively, with 6 bases between them. CDR3 length: 13 amino acids. Germline assignment: CDR1 SGHTA and CDR2 FQGNSA. The chain's CDR3 is CASSLGVNNEQFF. The CDR3 DNA follows: TGTGCCAGCAGCTTAGGAGTTAACAATGAGCAGTTCTTC.

The chain carries TRBV5-1 and TRBJ2-2; TRBD1 or TRBD2 may be the D gene (5 bases each). CDR1 SGHRS and CDR2 YFSETQ come from the germline V gene. This CDR3 spans 13 amino acids. Trimming pared 4 bases from V and 8 bases from J, leaving 12 bases between. In DNA, the CDR3 is TGCGCCAGCAGCGGGACCGCCTCGGGGGAGCTGTTTTTT. Residues: CASSGTASGELFF.

This clonotype was recorded many times. The CDR3 sequence: CSAKGVGETQYF. In DNA form, the CDR3 reads TGCAGTGCTAAGGGGGTCGGAGAGACCCAGTACTTC. The J gene is TRBJ2-5, the V gene TRBV20-1; perhaps TRBD1 as D (6 bases). V shed 4 bases and J shed 4 bases, with 10 bases lying between them. The CDR3 is made up of 12 amino acids. The germline CDR1 and CDR2 sequences are DFQATT and SNEGSKA (reference sequence).

This chain uses TRBV6-2 or TRBV6-3 with TRBJ2-7; 7 nucleotides line up with TRBD2. This CDR3 spans 15 amino acids. V shed 7 bases, J shed 2 bases, and the junction held 11 bases outside the gene matches. Per the germline V gene, CDR1 is MNHEY and CDR2 is SVGEGT. This CDR3 reads CASTPRAGSPYEQYF. The CDR3 DNA reads as TGTGCCAGCACCCCTAGAGCGGGAAGCCCCTACGAGCAGTACTTC.

Many counts were recorded for this clonotype. The chain combines TRBV20-1 with TRBJ2-7; D gene unclear. Germline V gene sequence: CDR1 DFQATT, CDR2 SNEGSKA (reference sequence). The V gene lost 0 bases and the J gene lost 3 bases, with 9 bases spanning the gap. The CDR3 runs 13 residues. The CDR3 spells CSARDRKDYEQYF. The DNA for the CDR3 is TGCAGTGCTAGAGATCGGAAGGACTACGAGCAGTACTTC.

In this sample, this clonotype turned up many times. This chain links TRBV28 with TRBJ2-6, with no clear D. CDR1 is MDHEN, CDR2 SYDVKM, per germline. Deletions cut 6 bases from V and 0 bases from J, with 6 bases between. The CDR3 loop spans 14 amino acids. The CDR3 DNA is TGTGCCAGCAGGCAGACCTCTGGGGCCAACGTCCTGACTTTC. Translating gives CASRQTSGANVLTF.

A few counts support this clonotype. The chain joins TRBV11-1 to TRBJ2-7; 7 bases map to TRBD1. J lost 1 base, V lost 5 bases, and 20 bases had no gene match. Germline CDR1 is SGHAT and CDR2 is FQDESV (reference sequence). The CDR3 is made up of 19 amino acids. The CDR3 sequence: CASSPKLRVGQGVSYEQYF. CDR3 DNA: TGTGCCAGCAGCCCGAAGTTAAGAGTGGGGCAGGGGGTTTCCTACGAGCAGTACTTC.

This clonotype was seen a handful of times. This chain links TRBV12-3 or TRBV12-4 with TRBJ2-6; 7 bases fit TRBD1. Trimming at V came to 8 bases and at J to 4 bases, leaving 8 bases not matched to a gene. The CDR3 is 15 residues long. The CDR3 DNA is TGTGCCAGCGGAACAGGGGCGTTAGGGGCCAACGTCCTGACTTTC. Translated, it gives CASGTGALGANVLTF.

This chain links TRBV18 with TRBJ2-7; D remains ambiguous. Trimming took off 2 bases at V and 0 bases at J, with 8 bases between the two ends. The CDR3 totals 14 residues. Germline CDR1 is KGHSH and CDR2 is LQKENI. CDR3 nucleotides: TGTGCCAGCTCACCAGCCGGCTACTCCTACGAGCAGTACTTC. This gives the protein CASSPAGYSYEQYF.

The rearrangement links TRBV2 to TRBJ1-6, with D unclear. Trimming stripped 1 base from V and 9 bases from J, with 1 base between. The V gene's germline CDR1 is SNHLY and CDR2 FYNNEI. The CDR3 runs 11 residues. CDR3: CASSEVSPLHF. The CDR3 DNA reads as TGTGCCAGCAGTGAAGTTTCACCCCTCCACTTT. The full variable domain, with the rest looked up from reference TRBV2 and TRBJ1-6, is EPEVTQTPSHQVTQMGQEVILRCVPISNHLYFYWYRQILGQKVEFLVSFYNNEISEKSEIFDDQFSVERPDGSNFTLKIRSTKLEDSAMYFCASSEVSPLHFGNGTRLTVT.

The chain combines TRBV18 with TRBJ2-3; D remains ambiguous. There are 14 residues in the CDR3. V was trimmed by 0 bases and J by 2 bases, leaving 6 bases between them. Germline V CDR1 and CDR2: KGHSH, LQKENI. The CDR3 DNA reads TGTGCCAGCTCACCACCGCGGCCCACAGATACGCAGTATTTT. This encodes CASSPPRPTDTQYF.

The sample holds a few counts of this clonotype. The V gene is TRBV6-5, the J gene TRBJ1-5, with 8 nucleotides matching TRBD1. The CDR3 spans 15 residues. Germline lookup yields CDR1 MNHEY and CDR2 SVGAGI. V shed 2 bases, J shed 3 bases, and the junction held 3 bases outside the gene matches. The DNA for the CDR3 is TGTGCCAGCAGTTACACAGGGGGTTTCAATCAGCCCCAGCATTTT. Amino acid sequence: CASSYTGGFNQPQHF.

This clonotype was detected many times. V usage is TRBV12-3 or TRBV12-4 and J usage is TRBJ2-7; 9 nucleotides line up with TRBD1. The CDR3 runs 14 residues. After removal of 5 bases from V and 2 bases from J, the junction contained 4 bases not matched to a gene. The CDR3 here is CASSPRTGAYEQYF. CDR3 DNA: TGTGCCAGCAGTCCAAGGACAGGGGCCTACGAGCAGTACTTC.

This clonotype was recorded at least ten times. The chain recombines TRBV27 with TRBJ2-3; D assignment may be TRBD1 or TRBD2 (5 bases each). V dropped 6 bases and J dropped 1 base, with 14 bases sitting between them. The germline V gene encodes CDR1 MNHEY and CDR2 SMNVEV (reference sequence). The CDR3 extends over 15 amino acids. In DNA form, the CDR3 reads TGTGCCAGCAGCCCCAGGGAGTTGGGCACAGATACGCAGTATTTT. Translated, it gives CASSPRELGTDTQYF.

This clonotype came up many times. The V and J genes are TRBV29-1 and TRBJ2-7, with 9 bases matching TRBD2. The CDR3 is 13 residues long. Germline V gene lookup returns CDR1 SQVTM and CDR2 ANQGSEA. The V segment lost 6 bases and the J segment 0 bases; nucleotides outside the gene matches: 3. As DNA, the CDR3 is TGCAGCGTCGTAGCGGGGGTCTCCTACGAGCAGTACTTC. Translation gives CSVVAGVSYEQYF.

The chain recombines TRBV5-1 with TRBJ2-1, with D unclear. The CDR3 extends over 15 amino acids. Germline V CDR1 and CDR2: SGHRS, YFSETQ. V dropped 4 bases and J dropped 1 base, with 12 bases sitting between them. The CDR3 spells CASSATGFSYNEQFF. For the CDR3, the DNA is TGCGCCAGCAGCGCCACCGGGTTTTCCTACAATGAGCAGTTCTTC.

The CDR3: CSVTQPITGTLSYEQYF. CDR3 nucleotides: TGCAGCGTTACCCAACCCATTACCGGGACGCTTTCCTACGAGCAGTACTTC. The chain links TRBV29-1 to TRBJ2-7; D could derive from TRBD1 or TRBD2 (5 bases each). Germline V gene sequence: CDR1 SQVTM, CDR2 ANQGSEA. The CDR3 is 17 amino acids. Trimming shortened V by 5 bases and J by 1 base, and 24 bases separated the two germline ends.

The table lists this clonotype with a few counts. The rearrangement uses TRBV2 and TRBJ2-5; possibly TRBD2 for D (7 bases). From germline, CDR1 is SNHLY and CDR2 FYNNEI. V lost 1 base to trimming and J lost 5 bases, with 20 bases between them. This CDR3 comprises 17 residues. The CDR3 region has the DNA TGTGCCAGCAGTGAAGGGAGGGGGGGCGGCATCCAGGAGACCCAGTACTTC. It yields the protein CASSEGRGGGIQETQYF. The entire variable domain, with the rest obtained from reference TRBV2 and TRBJ2-5, is as follows: EPEVTQTPSHQVTQMGQEVILRCVPISNHLYFYWYRQILGQKVEFLVSFYNNEISEKSEIFDDQFSVERPDGSNFTLKIRSTKLEDSAMYFCASSEGRGGGIQETQYFGPGTRLLVL.

In this sample, this clonotype turned up many times. The chain combines TRBV5-1 with TRBJ2-2; 12 nucleotides align to TRBD2. V lost 1 base, J lost 2 bases, and 9 bases stayed unmatched. The CDR3 consists of 19 residues. Germline V lookup: CDR1 SGHRS, CDR2 YFSETQ. The CDR3 is CASSLPRWTSGTNTGELFF. The CDR3 coding sequence is TGCGCCAGCAGCTTGCCTCGTTGGACTAGCGGGACAAACACCGGGGAGCTGTTTTTT.